Detailed here is one TCR beta chain. Its specific antigen is unknown. No per-base quality is available; no much larger clone lies one base away. Using the deep immunoSEQ assay, TCR CDR3 regions were amplified from genomic DNA by multiplex PCR. Genomic DNA extracted from each cell subset was distributed evenly over all wells of several immunoSEQ 96-well plates, and each plate served as one replicate. For unsorted PBMC, 300 ng genomic DNA, equal to tens of thousands of T cell genomes, was loaded into each replicate PCR. Ten immunoSEQ deep assay plates were used to sequence unsorted PBMC genomic DNA. Purified libraries were measured with a Qubit 3.0 fluorometer, size-checked on a Bioanalyzer 2100, and measured again with the KAPA Library Quantification kit. Every immunoSEQ 96-well plate was sequenced on a separate single-read 150-cycle Illumina NextSeq 550 flow cell. The study's processing was this. The immunoSEQ output contained only junctional sequences without quality scores, so filtering could not match that applied to full-length reads. To assign V/J genes and CDR3, sequences were annotated against IMGT germline references using PyIR, a Python wrapper for IgBLAST v1.9. Reads with weak V/J assignments (E-value above 1e-6), missing CDR3, stop codons, out-of-frame junctions, or ambiguous translated residues were removed. A V3J clonotype was defined by an identical inferred V gene, J gene, and CDR3 amino acid sequence. The percentage overlap between two repertoires was calculated by dividing the number of shared unique clonotypes by the size of the smaller repertoire. RTK rarefaction, the Chao1 estimator, and Recon v2.1 estimates of unobserved clonotypes were used to assess repertoire richness. The source is immuneACCESS, and TCRdb retained only in-frame sequences with V and J called. Part of the clones is not carried over; for the studies checked, unresolved V genes explain less than half of this, and the remainder is unexplained. V and J calls and clone size are those listed in that table; D and trimming were worked out from the DNA. Present in this sample are about 470,000 clones, roughly three quarters of which were seen just once. The ten largest make up roughly 13% of the sample.

The data stem from a study of shared clonotypes between healthy human individuals (dated by TCRdb to 2020 to 2021). Regarding the study in general: The cohort included three men and a couple of women between 18 and 49 years of age. Libraries were prepared and TCR repertoires were sequenced by different laboratories using diverse techniques, in order to increase sequencing depth and limit assay-specific biases. Each donor's leukapheresis produced roughly between roughly 0.85 and 10 billion PBMCs. The study deeply sequenced blood TCR repertoires of about 5 healthy adults to estimate repertoire size and the extent of clonotype sharing between individuals.

The CDR3 runs 16 residues from the cysteine to the phenylalanine. Just CDR3 DNA is preserved here, 48 bases in frame from base 1. V is cut by 4 bases and J by 5 bases, and the space between the germline ends is 21 bases. CDR1 and CDR2 (MGHRA, YSYEKL) derive from the germline V gene. The donors were healthy, HIV-negative adults with no recently reported acute infections or vaccinations. Every donor was a Caucasian adult residing in Nashville, Tennessee, USA. For unsorted samples, 70 million to 95 million PBMCs were counted, and genomic DNA was extracted using the QIAamp DNA Blood Mini kit. Blood was obtained by leukapheresis, after which PBMCs were separated by Ficoll-Histopaque density gradient centrifugation and cryopreserved in liquid nitrogen vapor phase. What the work shows at the level of the full study, not this receptor alone: Because the study included only a small number of donors, the genetic and exposure-history diversity represented was limited. Based on pairwise subsampling, the degree of clonotype sharing among donors was expected to be affected by sequencing depth. Only blood was sampled, and tissue TCR repertoires likely differ from those in blood.

Material: PBMCs. This clonotype was obtained from a woman aged 35 to 49 in good health. Some clones in this sample may be carry-over from other donors' samples. This sequence uses TRBV4-1 and TRBJ2-7; TRBD1 might be the D gene, on 6 matching bases. DNA sequence: TGCGCCAGCAGCCCGCCCGGTACAGACAGGATCCACGAGCAGTACTTC. Its protein reads: CASSPPGTDRIHEQYF.